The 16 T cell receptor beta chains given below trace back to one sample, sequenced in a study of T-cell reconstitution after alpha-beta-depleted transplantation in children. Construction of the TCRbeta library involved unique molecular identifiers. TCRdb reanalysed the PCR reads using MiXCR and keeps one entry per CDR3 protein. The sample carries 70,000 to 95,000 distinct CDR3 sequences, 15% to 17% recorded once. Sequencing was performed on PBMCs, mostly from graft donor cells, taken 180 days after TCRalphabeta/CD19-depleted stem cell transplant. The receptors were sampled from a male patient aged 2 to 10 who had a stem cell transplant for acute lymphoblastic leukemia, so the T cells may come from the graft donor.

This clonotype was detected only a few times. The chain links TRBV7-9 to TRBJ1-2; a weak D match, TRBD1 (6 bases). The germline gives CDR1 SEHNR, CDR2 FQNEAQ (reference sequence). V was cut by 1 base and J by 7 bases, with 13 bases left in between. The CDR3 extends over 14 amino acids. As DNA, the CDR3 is TGTGCCAGCAGCTTAGGCGCAGGGGCGAGTGGCTACACCTTC. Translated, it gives CASSLGAGASGYTF.

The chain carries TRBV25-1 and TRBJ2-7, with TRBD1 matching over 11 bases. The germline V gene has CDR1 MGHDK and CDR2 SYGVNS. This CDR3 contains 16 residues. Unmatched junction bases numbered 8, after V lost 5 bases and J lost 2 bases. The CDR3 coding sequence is TGTGCCAGCAGTCTCTGGGGGACAGGGGGAACCTACGAGCAGTACTTC. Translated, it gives CASSLWGTGGTYEQYF.

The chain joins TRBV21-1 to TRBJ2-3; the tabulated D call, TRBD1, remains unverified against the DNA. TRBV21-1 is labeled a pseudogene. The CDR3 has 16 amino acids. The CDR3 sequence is CASKGQGAHGTDTQYF. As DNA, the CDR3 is TGTGCCAGCAAAGGACAGGGGGCGCATGGCACAGATACGCAGTATTTT.

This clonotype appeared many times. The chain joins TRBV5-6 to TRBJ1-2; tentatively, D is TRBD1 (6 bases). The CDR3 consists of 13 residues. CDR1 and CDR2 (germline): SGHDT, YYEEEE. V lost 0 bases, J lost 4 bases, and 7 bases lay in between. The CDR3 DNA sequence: TGTGCCAGCAGCTTGGGGACAGTCTATGGCTACACCTTC. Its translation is CASSLGTVYGYTF.

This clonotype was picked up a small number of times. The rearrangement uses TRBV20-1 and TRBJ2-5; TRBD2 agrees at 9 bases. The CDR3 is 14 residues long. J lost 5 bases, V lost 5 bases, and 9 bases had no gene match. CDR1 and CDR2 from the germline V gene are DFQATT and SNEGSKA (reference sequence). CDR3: CSAHQGLAGETQYF. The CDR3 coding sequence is TGCAGTGCTCACCAGGGACTAGCTGGGGAGACCCAGTACTTC.

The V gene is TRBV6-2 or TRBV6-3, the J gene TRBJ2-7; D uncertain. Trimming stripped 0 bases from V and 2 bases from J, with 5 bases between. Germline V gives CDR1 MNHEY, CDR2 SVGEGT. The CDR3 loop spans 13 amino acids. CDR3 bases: TGTGCCAGCAGTTACTCCCCCACCTACGAGCAGTACTTC. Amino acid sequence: CASSYSPTYEQYF.

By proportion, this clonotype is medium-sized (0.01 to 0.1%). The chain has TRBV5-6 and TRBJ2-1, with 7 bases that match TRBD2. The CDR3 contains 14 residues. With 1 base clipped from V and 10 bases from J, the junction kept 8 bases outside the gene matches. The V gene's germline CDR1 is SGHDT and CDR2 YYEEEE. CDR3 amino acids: CASSLSGGSQEQFF. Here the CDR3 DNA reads TGTGCCAGCAGCTTGTCTGGCGGGAGCCAAGAGCAGTTCTTC. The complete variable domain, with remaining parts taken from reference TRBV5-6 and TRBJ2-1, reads DAGVTQSPTHLIKTRGQQVTLRCSPKSGHDTVSWYQQALGQGPQFIFQYYEEEERQRGNFPDRFSGHQFPNYSSELNVNALLLGDSALYLCASSLSGGSQEQFFGPGTRLTVL.

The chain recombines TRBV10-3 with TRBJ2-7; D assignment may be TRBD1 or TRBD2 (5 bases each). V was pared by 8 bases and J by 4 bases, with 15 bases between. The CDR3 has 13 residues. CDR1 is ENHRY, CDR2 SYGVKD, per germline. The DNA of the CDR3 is TGTGCCATCTCACCGGGGCCTTTTTACGAGCAGTACTTC. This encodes CAISPGPFYEQYF.

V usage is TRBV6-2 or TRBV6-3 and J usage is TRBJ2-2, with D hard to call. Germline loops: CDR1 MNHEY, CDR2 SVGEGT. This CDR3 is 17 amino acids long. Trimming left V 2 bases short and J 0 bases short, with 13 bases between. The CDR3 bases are TGTGCCAGCAGTTACCGTCCGGTGACTCCGAACACCGGGGAGCTGTTTTTT. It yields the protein CASSYRPVTPNTGELFF.

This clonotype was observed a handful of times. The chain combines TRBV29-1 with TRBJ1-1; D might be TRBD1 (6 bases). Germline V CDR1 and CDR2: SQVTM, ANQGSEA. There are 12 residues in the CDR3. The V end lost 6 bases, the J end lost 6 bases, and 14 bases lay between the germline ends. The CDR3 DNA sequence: TGCAGCGTAGGAGCAGGGGACCCTGAAGCTTTCTTT. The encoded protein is CSVGAGDPEAFF.

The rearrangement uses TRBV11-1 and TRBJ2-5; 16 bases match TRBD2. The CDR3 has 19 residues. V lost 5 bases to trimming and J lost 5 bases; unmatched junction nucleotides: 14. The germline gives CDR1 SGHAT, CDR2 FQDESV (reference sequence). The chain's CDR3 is CASSPGGTSGGAVAETQYF. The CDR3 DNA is TGTGCCAGCAGCCCCGGCGGGACTAGCGGGGGGGCCGTTGCGGAGACCCAGTACTTC. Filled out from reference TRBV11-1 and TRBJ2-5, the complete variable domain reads EAEVAQSPRYKITEKSQAVAFWCDPISGHATLYWYRQILGQGPELLVQFQDESVVDDSQLPKDRFSAERLKGVDSTLKIQPAELGDSAMYLCASSPGGTSGGAVAETQYFGPGTRLLVL.

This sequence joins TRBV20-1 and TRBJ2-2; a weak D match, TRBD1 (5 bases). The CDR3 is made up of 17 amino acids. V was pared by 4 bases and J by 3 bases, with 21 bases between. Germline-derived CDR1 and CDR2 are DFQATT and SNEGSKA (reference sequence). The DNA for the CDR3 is TGCAGTGCTACAGCAACCACAGGTCGATGGCACACCGGGGAGCTGTTTTTT. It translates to CSATATTGRWHTGELFF.

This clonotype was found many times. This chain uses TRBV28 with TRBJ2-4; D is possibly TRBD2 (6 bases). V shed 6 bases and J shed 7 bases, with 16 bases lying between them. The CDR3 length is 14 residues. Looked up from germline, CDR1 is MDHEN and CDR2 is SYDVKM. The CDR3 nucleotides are TGTGCCAGCAGCCCGGGACTGCGGGCGAACATTCAGTACTTC. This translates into CASSPGLRANIQYF.

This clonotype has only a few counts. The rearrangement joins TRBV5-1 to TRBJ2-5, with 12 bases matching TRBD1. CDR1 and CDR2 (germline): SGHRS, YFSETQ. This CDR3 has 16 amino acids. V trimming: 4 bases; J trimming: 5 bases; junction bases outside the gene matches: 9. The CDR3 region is CASSATGTGGGETQYF. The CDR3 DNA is TGCGCCAGCAGCGCCACCGGGACAGGGGGCGGCGAGACCCAGTACTTC.

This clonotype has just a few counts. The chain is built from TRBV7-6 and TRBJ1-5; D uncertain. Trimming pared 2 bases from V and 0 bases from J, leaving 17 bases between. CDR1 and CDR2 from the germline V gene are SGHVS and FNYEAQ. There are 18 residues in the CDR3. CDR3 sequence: CASSLKGASPYSNQPQHF. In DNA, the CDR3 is TGTGCCAGCAGCTTAAAGGGAGCGAGCCCCTATAGCAATCAGCCCCAGCATTTT.

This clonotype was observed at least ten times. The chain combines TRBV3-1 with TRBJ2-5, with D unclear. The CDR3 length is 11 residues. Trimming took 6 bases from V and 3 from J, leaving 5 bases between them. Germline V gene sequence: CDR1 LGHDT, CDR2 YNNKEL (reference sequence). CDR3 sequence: CASRREETQYF. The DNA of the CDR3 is TGTGCCAGCAGACGGGAAGAGACCCAGTACTTC.